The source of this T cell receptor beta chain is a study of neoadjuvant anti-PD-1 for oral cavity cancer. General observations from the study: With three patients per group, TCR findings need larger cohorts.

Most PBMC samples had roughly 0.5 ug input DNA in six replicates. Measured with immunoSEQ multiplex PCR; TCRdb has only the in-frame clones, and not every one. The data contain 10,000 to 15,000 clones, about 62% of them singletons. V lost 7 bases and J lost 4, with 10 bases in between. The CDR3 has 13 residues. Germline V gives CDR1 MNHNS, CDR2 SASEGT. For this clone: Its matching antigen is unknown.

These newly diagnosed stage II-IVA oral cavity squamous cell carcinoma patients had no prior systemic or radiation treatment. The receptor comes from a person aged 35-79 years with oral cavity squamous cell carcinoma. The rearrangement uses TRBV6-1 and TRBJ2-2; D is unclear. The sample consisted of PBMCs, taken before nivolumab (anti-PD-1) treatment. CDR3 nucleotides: TGTGCCAGCACAGCTCTCCTCACCGGGGAGCTGTTTTTT. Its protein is CASTALLTGELFF.